The 25 T cell receptor beta chains presented below share a single source sample, sequenced in a study of spatial heterogeneity in lung cancer. This sample's time point: sample taken at primary tumor resection. MiXCR was run by TCRdb on the 5' RACE reads, yielding one entry per CDR3 protein. The table includes about 5,000 distinct CDR3 sequences, around 3.2% detected once. This specimen was normal lung tissue next to the tumor, taken at surgery. Receptors were obtained from a male donor with early-stage non-small cell lung cancer.

This clonotype is judged medium-sized. The chain employs TRBV18 and TRBJ1-1; 11 bases match TRBD1. The V gene's germline CDR1 is KGHSH and CDR2 LQKENI. The CDR3 contains 14 residues. V dropped 2 bases and J dropped 10; count of bases not matched to a gene: 6. The CDR3 DNA reads TGTGCCAGCTCACCAAGGGACAGGGGGATGAGAGCTTTCTTT. It encodes CASSPRDRGMRAFF.

This clonotype was counted a few times. A much larger clone differs from this one at a single base, so this may be a read error. This chain joins TRBV10-3 and TRBJ2-3; D is ambiguous. The CDR3 is made up of 14 amino acids. V gave up 0 bases and J gave up 6 bases, with 10 bases separating them. Germline CDR1 is ENHRY and CDR2 is SYGVKD. The CDR3 DNA is TGTGCCATCAGTGAGTCGACTTCGCGGGATACGCAGTATTTT. Translating gives CAISESTSRDTQYF.

This clonotype was detected many times. The chain recombines TRBV27 with TRBJ1-1, with a possible D match to TRBD1 (6 bases). Germline V gives CDR1 MNHEY, CDR2 SMNVEV (reference sequence). Trimming shortened V by 4 bases and J by 10 bases, and 28 bases separated the two germline ends. This CDR3 comprises 17 residues. The CDR3 coding sequence is TGTGCCAGCAGTTCTCATCCCGCCCGTGGACAGCCTCTGGGAGCTTTCTTT. Translating gives CASSSHPARGQPLGAFF.

Ten or more counts support this clonotype. J is TRBJ2-1 and V is TRBV29-1; 13 positions agree with TRBD2. J gave up 7 bases and V 1 base, and 4 bases lay outside the gene matches. Germline CDR1 is SQVTM and CDR2 is ANQGSEA. There are 15 residues in the CDR3. Written as DNA, the CDR3 is TGCAGCGTTGAAGGGACTAGCGGGAGTTCAAATGAGCAGTTCTTC. This gives the protein CSVEGTSGSSNEQFF.

This clonotype has ten or more counts. This sequence joins TRBV7-8 and TRBJ2-3; TRBD1 aligns across 7 bases. The V gene end was trimmed by 5 bases and the J gene end by 5 bases; junction bases not matched to a gene: 7. This CDR3 is 14 amino acids long. Germline V gene data show CDR1 as SGHVS and CDR2 as FQNEAQ. CDR3 sequence reads: CASSMGTARDTQYF. CDR3 in DNA: TGTGCCAGCAGCATGGGGACAGCAAGAGATACGCAGTATTTT. The whole variable domain, remainder taken from reference TRBV7-8 and TRBJ2-3, is GAGVSQSPRYKVAKRGQDVALRCDPISGHVSLFWYQQALGQGPEFLTYFQNEAQLDKSGLPSDRFFAERPEGSVSTLKIQRTQQEDSAVYLCASSMGTARDTQYFGPGTRLTVL.

This clonotype is medium-sized in the sample. CDR3 sequence: CASSLAWGREQFF. Here the CDR3 DNA reads TGTGCCAGCAGCTTAGCTTGGGGCAGGGAGCAGTTCTTC. The chain is built from TRBV7-2 and TRBJ2-1, with D possibly being TRBD1 (5 bases). Deletions cut 0 bases from V and 10 bases from J, with 10 bases between. Germline V CDR1 and CDR2: SGHTA, FQGNSA. There are 13 residues in the CDR3.

Many counts were recorded for this clonotype. The chain's CDR3 is CASSLAGEGREQYF. In nucleotides, the CDR3 is TGTGCCAGCAGCTTAGCGGGGGAGGGTCGCGAGCAGTACTTC. The chain is built from TRBV7-6 and TRBJ2-7; 7 bases map to TRBD2. Germline lookup yields CDR1 SGHVS and CDR2 FNYEAQ. V lost 0 bases to trimming and J lost 6 bases; unmatched junction nucleotides: 5. This CDR3 spans 14 amino acids.

This clonotype was counted a single time. This may be a read error: a much more frequent sequence differs by one nucleotide. This sequence joins TRBV18 and TRBJ1-3, with a weak D call TRBD1 (5 bases). The V end lost 2 bases, the J end lost 2 bases, and 22 bases lay between the germline ends. The CDR3 extends over 19 amino acids. Per germline, CDR1 KGHSH and CDR2 LQKENI. The CDR3 bases are TGTGCCAGCTCACCAATCGCCGCGGGACGGGGGAATCCTGGAAACACCATATATTTT. Encoded protein: CASSPIAAGRGNPGNTIYF. Full variable domain (outside the CDR3, taken from reference TRBV18 and TRBJ1-3): NAGVMQNPRHLVRRRGQEARLRCSPMKGHSHVYWYRQLPEEGLKFMVYLQKENIIDESGMPKERFSAEFPKEGPSILRIQQVVRGDSAAYFCASSPIAAGRGNPGNTIYFGEGSWLTVV.

There are many counts of this clonotype. The gene calls are TRBV20-1 and TRBJ2-7; the D gene is possibly TRBD1 (7 bases). V lost 4 bases and J 6 bases, leaving 13 bases between the germline ends. CDR1 is DFQATT, CDR2 SNEGSKA, per germline (reference sequence). The length of the CDR3 is 12 residues. The chain's CDR3 is CSATDREAEQYF. In DNA form, the CDR3 reads TGCAGTGCTACTGACAGGGAGGCCGAGCAGTACTTC.

This clonotype is labeled medium-sized (0.01 to 0.1%). Written as DNA, the CDR3 is TGTGCCTATCAAACCGACACATCCTACGAGCAGTACGTC. This gives the protein CAYQTDTSYEQYV. The chain has TRBV30 and TRBJ2-7; the D is unclear. Germline V gene sequence: CDR1 GTSNPN, CDR2 SVGIG (reference sequence). This CDR3 is 13 amino acids long. Trimming pared 7 bases from V and 1 base from J, leaving 14 bases between.

This clonotype occurred many times. This rearrangement joins TRBV11-2 to TRBJ2-5; D uncertain. Germline-derived CDR1 and CDR2 are SGHAT and FQNNGV. CDR3 size: 15 residues. The ends were cut back, 5 bases at V and 0 bases at J, with 13 bases in the middle. CDR3 loop: CASSTLLANQETQYF. Here the CDR3 DNA reads TGTGCCAGCAGCACCCTCCTGGCGAACCAAGAGACCCAGTACTTC.

This clonotype was observed a few times. This may be a read error, as it is one base from a much larger clone. The chain employs TRBV6-5 and TRBJ1-1; D gene ambiguous. Trimming pared 6 bases from V and 7 bases from J, leaving 15 bases between. The CDR3 sequence is 13 residues long. The V gene's germline CDR1 is MNHEY and CDR2 SVGAGI. CDR3 amino acids: CASSRPGAGEAFF. The CDR3 DNA sequence: TGTGCCAGCAGCAGGCCGGGAGCGGGTGAAGCTTTCTTT.

Judged by abundance, this clonotype is medium-sized. The gene calls are TRBV3-1 and TRBJ2-7; 9 nucleotides line up with TRBD2. Per the germline V gene, CDR1 is LGHDT and CDR2 is YNNKEL (reference sequence). V gave up 4 bases and J gave up 6 bases; unmatched junction bases: 7. The CDR3 extends over 14 amino acids. For the CDR3, the DNA is TGTGCCAGCAGCCCCGGGTTAGCGGGAGTCGAGCAGTACTTC. It specifies CASSPGLAGVEQYF.

This clonotype was seen repeatedly, ten times or more. This rearrangement joins TRBV4-1 to TRBJ1-2; possibly TRBD1 for D (6 bases). This CDR3 spans 15 amino acids. Germline CDR1 is MGHRA and CDR2 is YSYEKL. Trimming pared 0 bases from V and 7 bases from J, leaving 15 bases between. The CDR3 region has the DNA TGCGCCAGCAGCCAAGATCCCTGGGGGGGCAGTGGCTACACCTTC. The encoded protein is CASSQDPWGGSGYTF.

This clonotype is labeled medium-sized. This chain uses TRBV7-3 with TRBJ2-1; D perhaps matches TRBD2 (5 bases). The germline CDR1 and CDR2 sequences are SGHTA and FQGTGA. The CDR3 is 15 amino acids. V gave up 0 bases and J gave up 0 bases, with 6 bases separating them. CDR3 sequence: CASSLTRDSYNEQFF. CDR3 in DNA: TGTGCCAGCAGCTTAACGAGGGACTCCTACAATGAGCAGTTCTTC.

This clonotype ranks as medium-sized (0.01 to 0.1%). The chain links TRBV7-6 to TRBJ2-2; D gene uncertain. The CDR3 is 14 amino acids. Germline loops: CDR1 SGHVS, CDR2 FNYEAQ. Trimming shortened V by 5 bases and J by 6 bases, and 13 bases separated the two germline ends. DNA for the CDR3: TGTGCCAGCAGCCAAGCCCCTTTGTCCGGGGAGCTGTTTTTT. This encodes CASSQAPLSGELFF.

This clonotype was recorded at least ten times. CDR3 in amino acids: CASSFWALNQPQHF. The CDR3 DNA reads TGTGCCAGTAGTTTCTGGGCCCTCAATCAGCCCCAGCATTTT. The chain recombines TRBV19 with TRBJ1-5; D remains ambiguous. The V gene lost 5 bases and the J gene lost 3 bases, with 11 bases spanning the gap. This CDR3 is built from 14 residues. Germline V gives CDR1 LNHDA, CDR2 SQIVND (reference sequence).

This clonotype was picked up many times. This rearrangement joins TRBV2 to TRBJ2-3, with 7 bases matching TRBD2. Trimming removed 2 bases from V and 10 bases from J; junction bases left unmatched: 12. The germline CDR1 and CDR2 sequences are SNHLY and FYNNEI. This CDR3 comprises 15 residues. The CDR3 nucleotides read TGTGCCAGCAGTGAATGGGCCAGCGGGGTAGGGTCGCAGTATTTT. It encodes CASSEWASGVGSQYF.

Judged by abundance, this clonotype is medium-sized. The rearrangement uses TRBV6-5 and TRBJ2-6; maybe TRBD1 (5 bases). Germline assignment: CDR1 MNHEY and CDR2 SVGAGI. The CDR3 sequence is 17 residues long. The V and J ends lost 7 bases and 2 bases respectively, with 18 bases between them. CDR3 nucleotide sequence: TGTGCCAGCACGTTTACCGGAATGGGGCCTGGGGCCAACGTCCTGACTTTC. The encoded protein is CASTFTGMGPGANVLTF.

This clonotype is medium-sized. This sequence joins TRBV7-2 and TRBJ2-1, with unresolved D. The CDR3 is 13 residues long. The ends were cut back, 1 base at V and 7 bases at J, with 8 bases in the middle. Per germline, CDR1 SGHTA and CDR2 FQGNSA. DNA of the CDR3: TGTGCCAGCAGCTTAGAAGTCCGAAATGAGCAGTTCTTC. As protein: CASSLEVRNEQFF.

This clonotype appeared many times. The J gene is TRBJ2-1, the V gene TRBV11-2; 12 positions match TRBD2. The CDR3 runs 16 residues. Germline values: CDR1 SGHAT, CDR2 FQNNGV. J gave up 3 bases and V 5 bases, and 5 bases lay outside the gene matches. The CDR3 spells CASSPSGRALYNEQFF. DNA of the CDR3: TGTGCCAGCAGCCCTAGCGGGAGGGCACTCTACAATGAGCAGTTCTTC.

By share, this clonotype counts as medium-sized (0.01 to 0.1%). This chain uses TRBV12-3 or TRBV12-4 with TRBJ2-4, with 11 bases lining up with TRBD2. The CDR3 runs 15 residues. The V gene end was trimmed by 7 bases and the J gene end by 6 bases; junction bases not matched to a gene: 8. CDR3: CASTSFTSGGNIQYF. The CDR3 DNA reads TGTGCCAGCACCTCATTTACTAGCGGGGGAAACATTCAGTACTTC.

In this sample, this clonotype is medium-sized. DNA for the CDR3: TGCAGTGCTAGAGATCTTCTAGCGGGGGGACCCGTAGAGACCCAGTACTTC. This gives the protein CSARDLLAGGPVETQYF. The gene calls are TRBV20-1 and TRBJ2-5, with TRBD2 matching 11 bases. This CDR3 is built from 17 residues. V dropped 0 bases and J dropped 4; count of bases not matched to a gene: 10. Germline CDR1 and CDR2: DFQATT and SNEGSKA (reference sequence).

A note on this clonotype: Given a much more abundant clone one base away, this may be a read error. The chain links TRBV30 to TRBJ1-2; no reliable D call. The ends were cut back, 2 bases at V and 4 bases at J, with 11 bases in the middle. Germline assignment: CDR1 GTSNPN and CDR2 SVGIG (reference sequence). The CDR3 spans 13 residues. DNA of the CDR3: TGTGCCTGGAGTCTGGAAGGACTCTATGGCTACACCTTC. It encodes CAWSLEGLYGYTF.

This clonotype has ten or more counts. One junction end does not reproduce the germline sequence, and a read error may be involved. This chain connects TRBV7-9 to TRBJ2-1; no definite D call. Germline V lookup: CDR1 SEHNR, CDR2 FQNEAQ (reference sequence). CDR3 length: 11 amino acids. CDR3 sequence reads: CASSSFNEQFF. CDR3 bases: TGTGCCAGCAGCTCCTTCAATGAGCAGTTCTTC.